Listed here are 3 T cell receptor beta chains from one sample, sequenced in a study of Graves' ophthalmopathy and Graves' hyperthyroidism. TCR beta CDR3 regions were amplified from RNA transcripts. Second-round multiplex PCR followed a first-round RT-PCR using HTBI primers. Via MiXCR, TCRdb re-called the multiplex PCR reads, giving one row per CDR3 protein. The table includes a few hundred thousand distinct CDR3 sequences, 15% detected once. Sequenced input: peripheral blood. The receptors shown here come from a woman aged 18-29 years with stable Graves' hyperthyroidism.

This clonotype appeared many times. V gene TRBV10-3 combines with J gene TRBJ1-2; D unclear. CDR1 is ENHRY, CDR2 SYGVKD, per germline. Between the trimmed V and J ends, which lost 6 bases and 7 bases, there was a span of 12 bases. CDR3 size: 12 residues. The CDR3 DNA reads TGTGCCATCAGGGACGGGGATCGTGGCTACACCTTC. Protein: CAIRDGDRGYTF.

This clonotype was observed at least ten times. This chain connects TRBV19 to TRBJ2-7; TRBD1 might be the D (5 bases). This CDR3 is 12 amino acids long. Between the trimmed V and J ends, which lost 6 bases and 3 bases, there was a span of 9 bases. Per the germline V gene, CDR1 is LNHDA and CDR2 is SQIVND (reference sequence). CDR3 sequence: CASRDKNYEQYF. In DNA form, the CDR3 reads TGTGCCAGTAGGGACAAGAACTACGAGCAGTACTTC.

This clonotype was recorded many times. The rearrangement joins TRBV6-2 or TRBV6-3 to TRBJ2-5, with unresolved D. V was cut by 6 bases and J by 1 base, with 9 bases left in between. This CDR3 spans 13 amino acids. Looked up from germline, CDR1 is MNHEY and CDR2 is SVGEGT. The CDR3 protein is CASRQFTQETQYF. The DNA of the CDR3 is TGTGCCAGCAGACAGTTCACCCAAGAGACCCAGTACTTC.